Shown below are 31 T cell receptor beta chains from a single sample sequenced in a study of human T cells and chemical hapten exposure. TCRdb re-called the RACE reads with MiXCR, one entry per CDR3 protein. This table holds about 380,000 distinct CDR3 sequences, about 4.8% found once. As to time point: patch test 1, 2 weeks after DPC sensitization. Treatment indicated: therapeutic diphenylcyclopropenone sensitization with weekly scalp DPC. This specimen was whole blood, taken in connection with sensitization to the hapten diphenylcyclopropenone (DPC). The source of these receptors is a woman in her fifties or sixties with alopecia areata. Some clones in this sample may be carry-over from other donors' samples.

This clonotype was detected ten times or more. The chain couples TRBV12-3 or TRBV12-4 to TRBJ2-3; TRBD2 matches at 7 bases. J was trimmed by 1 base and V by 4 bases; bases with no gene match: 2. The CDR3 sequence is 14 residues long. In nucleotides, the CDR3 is TGTGCCAGCAGTTACAGCGGGGGCACAGATACGCAGTATTTT. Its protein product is CASSYSGGTDTQYF.

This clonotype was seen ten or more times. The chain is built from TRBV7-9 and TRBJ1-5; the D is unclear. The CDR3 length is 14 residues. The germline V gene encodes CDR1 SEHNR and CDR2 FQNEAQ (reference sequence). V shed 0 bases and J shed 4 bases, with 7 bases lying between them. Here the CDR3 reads CASSLAPFNQPQHF. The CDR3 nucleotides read TGTGCCAGCAGCTTAGCGCCCTTTAATCAGCCCCAGCATTTT.

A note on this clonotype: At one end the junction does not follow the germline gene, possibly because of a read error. As DNA, the CDR3 is TGTGCCAGCAGTCCTAAGGGCCGACTTTTGTACACTGAGCAGTTCTTC. Translation: CASSPKGRLLYTEQFF. The V call is TRBV27, the J call TRBJ2-1; D is unresolved. CDR3 length: 16 amino acids. In germline, CDR1 is MNHEY, CDR2 SMNVEV (reference sequence).

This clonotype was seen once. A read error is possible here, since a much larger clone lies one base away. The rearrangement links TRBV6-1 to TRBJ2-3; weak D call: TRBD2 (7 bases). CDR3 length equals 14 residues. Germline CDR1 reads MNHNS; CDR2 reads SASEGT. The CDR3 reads CVISPRGATDTQYF. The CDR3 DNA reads TGTGTCATCTCTCCCCGGGGGGCCACAGATACGCAGTATTTT.

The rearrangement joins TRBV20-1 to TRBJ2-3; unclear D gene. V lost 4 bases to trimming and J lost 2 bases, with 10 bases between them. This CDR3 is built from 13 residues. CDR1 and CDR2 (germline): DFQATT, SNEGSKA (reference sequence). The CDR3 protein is CSATVVVTDTQYF. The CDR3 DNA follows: TGCAGTGCTACCGTCGTTGTCACAGATACGCAGTATTTT.

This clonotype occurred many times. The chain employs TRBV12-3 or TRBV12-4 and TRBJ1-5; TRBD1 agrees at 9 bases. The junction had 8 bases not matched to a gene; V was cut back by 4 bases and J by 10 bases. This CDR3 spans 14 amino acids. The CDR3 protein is CASSWGDRGTPQHF. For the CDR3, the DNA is TGTGCCAGCAGTTGGGGTGACAGGGGGACACCCCAGCATTTT.

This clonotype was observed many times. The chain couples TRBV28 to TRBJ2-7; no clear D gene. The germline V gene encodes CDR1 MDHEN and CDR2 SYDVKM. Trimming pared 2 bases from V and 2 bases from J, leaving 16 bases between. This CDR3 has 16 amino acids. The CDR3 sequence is CASSLRRARATYEQYF. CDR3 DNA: TGTGCCAGCAGTTTACGGAGAGCGCGAGCCACCTACGAGCAGTACTTC.

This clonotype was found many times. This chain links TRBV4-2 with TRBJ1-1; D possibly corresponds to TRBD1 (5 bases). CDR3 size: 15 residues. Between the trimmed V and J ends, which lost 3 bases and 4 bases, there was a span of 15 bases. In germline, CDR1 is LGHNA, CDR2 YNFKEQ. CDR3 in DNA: TGTGCCAGCAGCCAGGGGGGTAGTGAGGGCACTGAAGCTTTCTTT. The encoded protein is CASSQGGSEGTEAFF.

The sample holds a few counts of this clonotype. The CDR3 here is CASSIGGARDYNEQFF. The CDR3 DNA reads TGTGCCAGCAGTATAGGGGGGGCCCGGGATTACAATGAGCAGTTCTTC. The V call is TRBV27, the J call TRBJ2-1; D is perhaps TRBD2 (7 bases). With 5 bases removed from V and 4 bases from J, the gap between germline ends came to 18 bases. CDR1 is MNHEY and CDR2 is SMNVEV in the germline V gene (reference sequence). The CDR3 covers 16 residues.

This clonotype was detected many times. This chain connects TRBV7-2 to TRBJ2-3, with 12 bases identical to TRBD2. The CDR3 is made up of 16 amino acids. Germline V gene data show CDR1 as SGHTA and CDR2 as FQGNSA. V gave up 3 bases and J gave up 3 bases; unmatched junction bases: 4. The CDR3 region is CASSLTSGSRTDTQYF. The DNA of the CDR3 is TGTGCCAGCAGCTTGACTAGCGGGAGCAGGACAGATACGCAGTATTTT.

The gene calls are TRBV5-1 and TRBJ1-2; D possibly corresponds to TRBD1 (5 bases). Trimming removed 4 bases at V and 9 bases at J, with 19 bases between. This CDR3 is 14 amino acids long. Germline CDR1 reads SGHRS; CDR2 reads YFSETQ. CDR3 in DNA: TGCGCCAGCAGCCCTGGTGGAGGGGAGGGGCGCTACACCTTC. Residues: CASSPGGGEGRYTF.

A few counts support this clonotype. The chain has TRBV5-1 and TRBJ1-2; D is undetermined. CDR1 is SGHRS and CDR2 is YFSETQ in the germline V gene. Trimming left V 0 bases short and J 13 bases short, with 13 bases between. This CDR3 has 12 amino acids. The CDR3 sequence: CASSLDPGEPTF. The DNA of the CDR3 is TGCGCCAGCAGCTTGGACCCCGGCGAGCCCACCTTC.

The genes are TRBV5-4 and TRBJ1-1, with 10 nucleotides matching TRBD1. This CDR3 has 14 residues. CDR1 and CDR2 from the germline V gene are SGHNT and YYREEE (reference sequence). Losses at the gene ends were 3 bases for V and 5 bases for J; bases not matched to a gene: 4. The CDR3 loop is CASSSDRGSTEAFF. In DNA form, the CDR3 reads TGTGCCAGCAGCTCGGACAGGGGGAGTACTGAAGCTTTCTTT.

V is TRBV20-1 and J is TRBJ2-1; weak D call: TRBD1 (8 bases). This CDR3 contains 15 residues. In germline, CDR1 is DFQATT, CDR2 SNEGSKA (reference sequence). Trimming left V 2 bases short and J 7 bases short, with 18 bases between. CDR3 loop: CSARPLGQGGNEQFF. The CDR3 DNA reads TGCAGTGCTAGACCCCTAGGACAGGGAGGGAATGAGCAGTTCTTC.

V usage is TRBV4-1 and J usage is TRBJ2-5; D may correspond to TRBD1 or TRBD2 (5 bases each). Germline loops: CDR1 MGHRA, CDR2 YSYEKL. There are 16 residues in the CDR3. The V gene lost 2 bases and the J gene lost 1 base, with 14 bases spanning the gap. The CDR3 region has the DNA TGCGCCAGCAGCCAACTGCCGGGACGTTTCCAAGAGACCCAGTACTTC. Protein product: CASSQLPGRFQETQYF.

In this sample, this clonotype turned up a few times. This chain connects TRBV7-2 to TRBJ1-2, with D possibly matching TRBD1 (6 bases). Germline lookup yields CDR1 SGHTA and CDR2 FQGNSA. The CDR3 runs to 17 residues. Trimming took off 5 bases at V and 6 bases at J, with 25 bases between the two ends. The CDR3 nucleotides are TGTGCCAGCAGCCCGGACAGACCACCCTTCGTCTATAATGGCTACACCTTC. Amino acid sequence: CASSPDRPPFVYNGYTF.

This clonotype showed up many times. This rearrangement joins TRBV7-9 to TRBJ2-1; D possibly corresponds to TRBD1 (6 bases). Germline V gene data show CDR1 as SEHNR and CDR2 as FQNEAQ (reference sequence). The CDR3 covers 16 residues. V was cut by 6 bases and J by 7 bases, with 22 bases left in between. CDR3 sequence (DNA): TGTGCCAGCAGGGGGGCCCGGCCACAATATATGAATGAGCAGTTCTTC. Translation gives CASRGARPQYMNEQFF.

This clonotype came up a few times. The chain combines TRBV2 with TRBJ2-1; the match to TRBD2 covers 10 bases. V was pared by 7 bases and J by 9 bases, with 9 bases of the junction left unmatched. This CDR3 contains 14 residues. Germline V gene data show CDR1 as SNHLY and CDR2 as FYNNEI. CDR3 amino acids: CASNRLAGEGEQFF. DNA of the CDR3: TGTGCCAGCAATCGGCTAGCGGGAGAGGGTGAGCAGTTCTTC.

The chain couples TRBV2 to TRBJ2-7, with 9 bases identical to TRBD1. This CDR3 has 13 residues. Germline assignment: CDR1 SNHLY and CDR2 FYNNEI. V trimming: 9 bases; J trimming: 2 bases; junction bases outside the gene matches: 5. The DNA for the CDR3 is TGTGCCAGTCGGAACAGGGGGCCCTACGAGCAGTACTTC. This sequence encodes CASRNRGPYEQYF.

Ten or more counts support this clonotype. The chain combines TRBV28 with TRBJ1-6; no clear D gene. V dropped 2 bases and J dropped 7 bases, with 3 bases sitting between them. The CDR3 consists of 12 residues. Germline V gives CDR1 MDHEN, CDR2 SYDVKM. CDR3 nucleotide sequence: TGTGCCAGCAGTTTACTGAATTCACCCCTCCACTTT. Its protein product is CASSLLNSPLHF.

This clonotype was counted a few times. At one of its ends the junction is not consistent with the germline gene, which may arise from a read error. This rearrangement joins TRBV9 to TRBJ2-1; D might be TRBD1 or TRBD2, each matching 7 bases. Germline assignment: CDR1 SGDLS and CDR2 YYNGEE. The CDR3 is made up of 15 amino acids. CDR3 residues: CPSSAGRGRANEQFF. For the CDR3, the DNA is TGTCCCAGCAGCGCCGGCAGGGGGAGGGCTAATGAGCAGTTCTTC.

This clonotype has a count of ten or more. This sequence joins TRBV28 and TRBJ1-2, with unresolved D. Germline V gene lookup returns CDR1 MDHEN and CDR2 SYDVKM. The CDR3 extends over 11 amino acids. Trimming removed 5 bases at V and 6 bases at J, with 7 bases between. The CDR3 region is CASSLQDGYTF. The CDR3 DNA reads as TGTGCCAGCAGTCTCCAAGATGGCTACACCTTC.

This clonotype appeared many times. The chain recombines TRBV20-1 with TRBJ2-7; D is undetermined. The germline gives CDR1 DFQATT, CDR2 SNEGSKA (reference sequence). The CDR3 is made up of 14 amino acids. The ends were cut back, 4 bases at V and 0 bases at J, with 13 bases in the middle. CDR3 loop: CSATDVQSSYEQYF. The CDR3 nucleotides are TGCAGTGCTACTGACGTTCAGAGCTCCTACGAGCAGTACTTC.

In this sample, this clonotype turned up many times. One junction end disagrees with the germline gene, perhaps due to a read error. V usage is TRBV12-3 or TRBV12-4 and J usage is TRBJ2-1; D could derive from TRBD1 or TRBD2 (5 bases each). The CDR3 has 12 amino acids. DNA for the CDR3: TGTGCCAGCGGTTTTATGGGGGACGAGCAGTTCTTC. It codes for CASGFMGDEQFF.

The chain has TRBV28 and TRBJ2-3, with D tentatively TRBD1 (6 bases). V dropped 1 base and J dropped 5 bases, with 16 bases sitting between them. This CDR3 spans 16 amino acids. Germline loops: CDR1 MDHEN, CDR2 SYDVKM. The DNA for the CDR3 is TGTGCCAGCAGTTTATTGGCGTCAACCAGGGGAGATACGCAGTATTTT. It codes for CASSLLASTRGDTQYF. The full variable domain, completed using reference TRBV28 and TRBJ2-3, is DVKVTQSSRYLVKRTGEKVFLECVQDMDHENMFWYRQDPGLGLRLIYFSYDVKMKEKGDIPEGYSVSREKKERFSLILESASTNQTSMYLCASSLLASTRGDTQYFGPGTRLTVL.

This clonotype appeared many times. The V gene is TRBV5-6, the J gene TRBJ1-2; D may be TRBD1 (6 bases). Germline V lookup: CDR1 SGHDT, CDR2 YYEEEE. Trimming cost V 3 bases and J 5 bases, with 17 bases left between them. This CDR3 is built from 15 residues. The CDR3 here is CASSSLTGQIYGYTF. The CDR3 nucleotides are TGTGCCAGCAGCTCGCTCACAGGGCAAATTTATGGCTACACCTTC.

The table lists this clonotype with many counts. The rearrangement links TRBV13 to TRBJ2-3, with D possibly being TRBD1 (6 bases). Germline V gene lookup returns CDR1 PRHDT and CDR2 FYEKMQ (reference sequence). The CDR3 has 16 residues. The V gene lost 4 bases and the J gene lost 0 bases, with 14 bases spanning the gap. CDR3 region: CASSSRTESSTDTQYF. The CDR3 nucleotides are TGTGCCAGCAGCTCCCGGACAGAGTCTAGCACAGATACGCAGTATTTT.

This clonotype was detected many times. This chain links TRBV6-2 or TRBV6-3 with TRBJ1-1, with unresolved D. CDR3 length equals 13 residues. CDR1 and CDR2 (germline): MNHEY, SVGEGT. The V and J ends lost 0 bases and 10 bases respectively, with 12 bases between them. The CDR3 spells CASSYSTLQRAFF. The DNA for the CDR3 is TGTGCCAGCAGTTACTCGACCTTACAACGAGCTTTCTTT.

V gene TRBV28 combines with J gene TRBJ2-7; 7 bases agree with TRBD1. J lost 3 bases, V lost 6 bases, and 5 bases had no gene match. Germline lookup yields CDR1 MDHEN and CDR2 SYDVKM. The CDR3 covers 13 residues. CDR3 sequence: CASSSGQNYEQYF. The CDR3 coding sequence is TGTGCCAGCAGCTCGGGACAGAACTACGAGCAGTACTTC.

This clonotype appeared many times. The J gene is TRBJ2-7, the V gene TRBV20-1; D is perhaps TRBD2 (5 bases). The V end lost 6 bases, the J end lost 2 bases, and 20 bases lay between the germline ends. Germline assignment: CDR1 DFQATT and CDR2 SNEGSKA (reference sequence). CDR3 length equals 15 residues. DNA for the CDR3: TGCAGTGCCTCCAATGAGAGGGAGTTTGCCTACGAGCAGTACTTC. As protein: CSASNEREFAYEQYF.

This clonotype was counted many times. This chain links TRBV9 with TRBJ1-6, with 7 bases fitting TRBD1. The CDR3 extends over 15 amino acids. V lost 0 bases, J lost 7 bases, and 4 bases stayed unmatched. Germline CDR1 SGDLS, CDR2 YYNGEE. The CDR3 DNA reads TGTGCCAGCAGCGTAGCAACAGGGGAGAATTCACCCCTCCACTTT. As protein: CASSVATGENSPLHF.